The 29 T cell receptor beta chains reported below all come from one sample, sequenced in a study of T cell repertoires in ileal Crohn's disease. Specified time point: neoterminal ileum biopsy at postoperative endoscopy, about 6 months after surgery. Only in-frame clones appear in the TCRdb table, and some are missing; sequencing was by immunoSEQ multiplex PCR. The sample includes 15,000 to 20,000 clones, about three quarters of them seen just once. Specimen: ileal tissue. The receptors shown here come from an adult with Crohn's disease.

This rearrangement joins TRBV7-3 to TRBJ2-3; 8 bases line up with TRBD1. The CDR3 is 15 residues long. V was clipped by 6 bases and J by 2 bases; unmatched bases: 7. Germline CDR1 and CDR2: SGHTA and FQGTGA. The CDR3 coding sequence is TGTGCCAGCAGTCACACAGGGGGGAACACAGATACGCAGTATTTT. Protein: CASSHTGGNTDTQYF.

The rearrangement links TRBV6-5 to TRBJ2-2, with 7 bases matching TRBD2. V dropped 10 bases and J dropped 5; count of bases not matched to a gene: 13. CDR3 length: 15 residues. Germline lookup yields CDR1 MNHEY and CDR2 SVGAGI. The CDR3: CATTPVGGRTGELFF. The CDR3 DNA is TGTGCCACCACCCCCGTCGGCGGGAGAACCGGGGAGCTGTTTTTT.

This rearrangement joins TRBV15 to TRBJ1-2; possible D gene TRBD1, 6 bases. The CDR3 runs to 15 residues. The germline CDR1 and CDR2 sequences are LNHNV and YYDKDF (reference sequence). V shed 1 base and J shed 4 bases, with 13 bases lying between them. Here the CDR3 DNA reads TGTGCCACCAGCAGAGCTACAGGGATTGTCTATGGCTACACCTTC. This codes for CATSRATGIVYGYTF.

The table lists this clone with a few counts. The V gene is TRBV15, the J gene TRBJ2-5; 10 nucleotides match TRBD1. J gave up 0 bases and V 5 bases, and 6 bases lay outside the gene matches. The CDR3 runs to 16 residues. Germline V gene sequence: CDR1 LNHNV, CDR2 YYDKDF (reference sequence). The CDR3 here is CATSAPGQGDQETQYF. The CDR3 nucleotides read TGTGCCACCAGCGCCCCCGGACAGGGGGACCAAGAGACCCAGTACTTC.

The CDR3 here is CASSLRSGNTGELFF. CDR3 in DNA: TGTGCCAGCAGCTTGAGATCAGGGAACACCGGGGAGCTGTTTTTT. The chain uses TRBV5-4 and TRBJ2-2; D uncertain. Germline V lookup: CDR1 SGHNT, CDR2 YYREEE (reference sequence). The CDR3 is 15 residues long. With 1 base removed from V and 1 base from J, the gap between germline ends came to 8 bases.

V and J are TRBV15 and TRBJ2-5, with 7 bases identical to TRBD2. V lost 4 bases to trimming and J lost 4 bases; unmatched junction nucleotides: 6. The CDR3 runs to 14 residues. CDR1 is LNHNV, CDR2 YYDKDF, per germline (reference sequence). This CDR3 is CATSTGGSGETQYF. Here the CDR3 DNA reads TGTGCCACCAGCACGGGGGGTTCTGGAGAGACCCAGTACTTC.

V usage is TRBV6-1 and J usage is TRBJ1-2; D is unresolved. The CDR3 spans 16 residues. CDR1 MNHNS and CDR2 SASEGT come from the germline V gene. V was clipped by 1 base and J by 7 bases, with 19 bases between them. CDR3 loop: CASSEVGNPGLSGYTF. In DNA form, the CDR3 reads TGTGCCAGCAGTGAAGTCGGGAATCCCGGCCTTTCTGGCTACACCTTC.

This clone has only a few counts. This sequence joins TRBV7-2 and TRBJ1-2, with D tentatively TRBD1 (5 bases). Germline CDR1 reads SGHTA; CDR2 reads FQGNSA. CDR3 length: 16 amino acids. V was clipped by 4 bases and J by 7 bases, with 22 bases between them. In nucleotides, the CDR3 is TGTGCCAGCAGCTACCTCCGGGGGATGGGCTTAGGTGGCTACACCTTC. Its protein is CASSYLRGMGLGGYTF.

The rearrangement uses TRBV28 and TRBJ2-5; maybe TRBD2 (6 bases). The CDR3 is made up of 15 amino acids. Per germline, CDR1 MDHEN and CDR2 SYDVKM. Trimming pared 3 bases from V and 2 bases from J, leaving 13 bases between. The CDR3 region is CASSFSSGLQETQYF. As DNA, the CDR3 is TGTGCCAGCAGTTTTAGTAGCGGATTACAAGAGACCCAGTACTTC.

The rearrangement links TRBV6-5 to TRBJ1-3, with D unresolved. The CDR3 is 15 amino acids. Germline CDR1 is MNHEY and CDR2 is SVGAGI. Between the trimmed V and J ends, which lost 6 bases and 4 bases, there was a span of 16 bases. This chain's CDR3 is CASSNYISGGNTIYF. DNA of the CDR3: TGTGCCAGCAGCAATTACATCTCGGGAGGAAACACCATATATTTT.

This chain uses TRBV7-2 with TRBJ1-6, with D uncertain. V was trimmed by 2 bases and J by 9 bases, leaving 14 bases between them. Germline V gives CDR1 SGHTA, CDR2 FQGNSA. The CDR3 consists of 15 residues. The CDR3 nucleotides read TGTGCCAGCAGCTTACTGCAGGCCTATTTTTCACCCCTCCACTTT. It codes for CASSLLQAYFSPLHF.

The J gene is TRBJ1-5, the V gene TRBV6-1; TRBD1 might be the D (6 bases). Looked up from germline, CDR1 is MNHNS and CDR2 is SASEGT. The CDR3 loop spans 14 amino acids. Trimming took off 7 bases at V and 5 bases at J, with 15 bases between the two ends. CDR3 residues: CASTEGGGHQPQHF. The CDR3 DNA follows: TGTGCCAGCACCGAAGGGGGGGGACATCAGCCCCAGCATTTT.

J is TRBJ1-3 and V is TRBV7-8, with TRBD1 matching over 7 bases. In germline, CDR1 is SGHVS, CDR2 FQNEAQ. The CDR3 consists of 15 residues. The junction had 5 bases not matched to a gene; V was cut back by 4 bases and J by 2 bases. As DNA, the CDR3 is TGTGCCAGCAGCTCAACGGGACAGCCTGGAAACACCATATATTTT. Amino acids: CASSSTGQPGNTIYF.

The V call is TRBV6-5, the J call TRBJ1-1; TRBD1 is a possible D gene (5 bases). The germline V gene encodes CDR1 MNHEY and CDR2 SVGAGI. Trimming took off 7 bases at V and 3 bases at J, with 9 bases between the two ends. CDR3 length: 12 residues. As DNA, the CDR3 is TGTGCCAGCACCCGGGGGGACACTGAAGCTTTCTTT. It encodes CASTRGDTEAFF.

DNA of the CDR3: TGTGCCAGCAGCTCGTTGGGGGGACTAGCGGGAAGGGAGCAGTACTTC. Residues: CASSSLGGLAGREQYF. This chain joins TRBV5-4 and TRBJ2-7, with 13 bases lining up with TRBD2. The germline V gene has CDR1 SGHNT and CDR2 YYREEE (reference sequence). This CDR3 contains 16 residues. V lost 3 bases to trimming and J lost 7 bases; unmatched junction nucleotides: 10. The whole variable domain, remainder taken from reference TRBV5-4 and TRBJ2-7, is ETGVTQSPTHLIKTRGQQVTLRCSSQSGHNTVSWYQQALGQGPQFIFQYYREEENGRGNFPPRFSGLQFPNYSSELNVNALELDDSALYLCASSSLGGLAGREQYFGPGTRLTVT.

J is TRBJ2-2 and V is TRBV18; no definite D call. Germline CDR1 and CDR2: KGHSH and LQKENI. V lost 7 bases to trimming and J lost 7 bases, with 10 bases between them. CDR3 length: 12 residues. Here the CDR3 DNA reads TGTGCCAGCTTCCAGGTGGTCGGGGAGCTGTTTTTT. This encodes CASFQVVGELFF.

The DNA for the CDR3 is TGTGCCATCAGTGAGTCGTTCCGGGGGTATCAGCCCCAGCATTTT. Protein sequence: CAISESFRGYQPQHF. The chain has TRBV10-3 and TRBJ1-5, with a weak D call TRBD1 (5 bases). From germline, CDR1 is ENHRY and CDR2 SYGVKD. The V end was cut by 0 bases, the J end by 5 bases, with 11 bases between. The CDR3 loop spans 15 amino acids.

Here the CDR3 reads CASSLVTGWVGDTQYF. The CDR3 DNA reads as TGTGCCAGCAGCTTGGTCACAGGGTGGGTCGGGGATACGCAGTATTTT. The chain joins TRBV5-8 to TRBJ2-3; D perhaps matches TRBD1 (6 bases). V was shortened by 0 bases and J by 6 bases, with 17 bases between the two germline ends. CDR1 SGHTS and CDR2 YDEGEE come from the germline V gene. This CDR3 contains 16 residues.

The chain recombines TRBV5-4 with TRBJ2-5; 9 bases line up with TRBD1. The end of the DNA aligns better with TRBJ2-7, so the J call may be wrong. Germline lookup yields CDR1 SGHNT and CDR2 YYREEE (reference sequence). The CDR3 is 13 residues long. As DNA, the CDR3 is TGTGCCAGCAGTTTGACAGGGGGGAACGAGCAGTACTTC. Encoded protein: CASSLTGGNEQYF.

The chain has TRBV25-1 and TRBJ2-7; weak D call: TRBD2 (6 bases). CDR3 size: 12 residues. CDR1 MGHDK and CDR2 SYGVNS come from the germline V gene. With 6 bases removed from V and 3 bases from J, the gap between germline ends came to 9 bases. CDR3 in amino acids: CASRDGGYEQYF. DNA for the CDR3: TGTGCCAGCAGGGACGGGGGCTACGAGCAGTACTTC.

The chain links TRBV5-1 to TRBJ1-2; D perhaps matches TRBD1 (5 bases). The V end lost 0 bases, the J end lost 8 bases, and 11 bases lay between the germline ends. This CDR3 spans 13 amino acids. Looked up from germline, CDR1 is SGHRS and CDR2 is YFSETQ. The CDR3, as DNA: TGCGCCAGCAGCTTGGCCCCCAGGGTGGGCTACACCTTC. Translated: CASSLAPRVGYTF.

This clone was observed a single time. V usage is TRBV28 and J usage is TRBJ2-3, with D perhaps matching TRBD2 (6 bases). With 3 bases removed from V and 1 base from J, the gap between germline ends came to 11 bases. Germline assignment: CDR1 MDHEN and CDR2 SYDVKM. CDR3 length: 15 residues. CDR3 bases: TGTGCCAGCAGTTTGTCGGGAGTTGGCACAGATACGCAGTATTTT. This encodes CASSLSGVGTDTQYF.

J is TRBJ2-7 and V is TRBV5-6; 8 bases match TRBD1. With V trimmed by 4 bases and J by 3 bases, 3 bases remained unmatched. CDR1 is SGHDT and CDR2 is YYEEEE in the germline V gene. CDR3 length: 13 residues. CDR3: CASSHGTGYEQYF. The CDR3 DNA reads as TGTGCCAGCAGCCATGGGACAGGCTACGAGCAGTACTTC. Looking up the rest from reference TRBV5-6 and TRBJ2-7 gives the full variable domain: DAGVTQSPTHLIKTRGQQVTLRCSPKSGHDTVSWYQQALGQGPQFIFQYYEEEERQRGNFPDRFSGHQFPNYSSELNVNALLLGDSALYLCASSHGTGYEQYFGPGTRLTVT.

This clone was recorded only once. At the DNA level, this CDR3 is encoded by other sequences in the same sample as well. This chain uses TRBV11-2 with TRBJ2-7; D is unresolved. V lost 1 base and J 4 bases, leaving 2 bases between the germline ends. The CDR3 extends over 11 amino acids. Germline V CDR1 and CDR2: SGHAT, FQNNGV. CDR3 sequence: CASSLVYEQYF. The CDR3 coding sequence is TGTGCCAGCAGCTTAGTATACGAGCAGTACTTC. The full variable domain, its missing parts supplied by reference TRBV11-2 and TRBJ2-7, is EAGVAQSPRYKIIEKRQSVAFWCNPISGHATLYWYQQILGQGPKLLIQFQNNGVVDDSQLPKDRFSAERLKGVDSTLKIQPAKLEDSAVYLCASSLVYEQYFGPGTRLTVT.

The V call is TRBV2, the J call TRBJ2-4; TRBD2 agrees at 8 bases. The germline CDR1 and CDR2 sequences are SNHLY and FYNNEI. Losses at the gene ends were 7 bases for V and 3 bases for J; bases not matched to a gene: 11. The CDR3 sequence is 16 residues long. CDR3 residues: CASKAGGGMVKNIQYF. The CDR3, as DNA: TGTGCCAGCAAGGCAGGCGGGGGGATGGTCAAAAACATTCAGTACTTC.

This chain uses TRBV29-1 with TRBJ1-3; D gene uncertain. Looked up from germline, CDR1 is SQVTM and CDR2 is ANQGSEA. V lost 7 bases and J lost 4, with 8 bases in between. The CDR3 is 11 amino acids. CDR3 residues: CSGSGGNTIYF. In DNA form, the CDR3 reads TGCAGCGGATCGGGAGGAAACACCATATATTTT.

V is TRBV6-1 and J is TRBJ2-4; 9 positions match TRBD1. Germline V CDR1 and CDR2: MNHNS, SASEGT. V lost 7 bases, J lost 16 bases, and 20 bases stayed unmatched. This CDR3 is built from 15 residues. The CDR3 region is CASTRDRVLIASAYF. CDR3 coding DNA: TGTGCCAGCACCCGGGACAGGGTTCTCATCGCCAGCGCCTACTTC.

J is TRBJ1-1 and V is TRBV5-8, with 8 bases identical to TRBD1. The germline V gene encodes CDR1 SGHTS and CDR2 YDEGEE. CDR3 size: 12 residues. With V trimmed by 4 bases and J by 10 bases, 6 bases remained unmatched. This chain's CDR3 is CASSVFRGPAFF. The DNA for the CDR3 is TGTGCCAGCAGCGTCTTCAGGGGGCCAGCTTTCTTT.

The V call is TRBV9, the J call TRBJ1-1; 9 nucleotides match TRBD1. The CDR3 is 13 amino acids. Germline V lookup: CDR1 SGDLS, CDR2 YYNGEE. The trim removed 4 bases at V and 5 bases at J, leaving 3 bases unmatched. CDR3 in DNA: TGTGCCAGCAGCTTCGGGACAGGGACTGAAGCTTTCTTT. Translated: CASSFGTGTEAFF.